Included here is one TCR beta chain sequence, with context. This sample is part of a study of shared clonotypes between healthy human individuals. Deletions cut 5 bases from V and 4 bases from J, with 17 bases between. This CDR3 is 15 amino acids long. Looked up from germline, CDR1 is MNHNY and CDR2 is SVGAGI (reference sequence). Each PCR replicate from the sorted subsets contained about 210 ng DNA, which is 25,000 to 30,000 T cell genomes. The assay was immunoSEQ multiplex PCR, and TCRdb's table has in-frame clones only and misses some. The sample consists of some 2,500,000 clones, 85% to 95% of them appearing once.

The sequenced sample consisted of naive CD4+ T cells from PBMCs. The subset is: CD45RA+ positively selected. This clonotype was sampled from a young man in good health. Some clones in this sample may be carry-over from other donors' samples. The genes are TRBV6-6 and TRBJ1-1, with D perhaps TRBD1 (6 bases). CDR3: CASSTPQGGGTEAFF. CDR3 in DNA: TGTGCCAGCAGTACCCCACAGGGCGGAGGCACTGAAGCTTTCTTT.